This record looks at one T cell receptor (beta chain) sequence and its context. Its antigen is undetermined. Naive CD4+ cells were CD45RA-selected; the remaining cells were memory. Generated by immunoSEQ multiplex PCR, the TCRdb table keeps only in-frame clones and is missing some. The sample lists 2 million to 2.5 million clones, just over 90% seen once, with 0.39% in the top ten. This record belongs to a study of shared clonotypes between healthy human individuals. Regarding the study as a whole: Several donors shared approximately 5% of their naive CD4 clonotypes. Genetic and exposure-history diversity was limited by the few donors. Clonotypes not shared had lower generation probabilities than those common to all four donors.

The CDR3 is 14 amino acids. Per germline, CDR1 MNHEY and CDR2 SVGAGI. Trimming shortened V by 3 bases and J by 1 base, and 7 bases separated the two germline ends. This TCR was sampled from a man aged 18-30 years in good health. Some clones in this sample may be carry-over from other donors' samples. Sequenced: naive CD4+ T cells from PBMCs. Subset: CD45RA+ positively selected. The chain recombines TRBV6-5 with TRBJ1-3; the D is unclear. The CDR3 region is CASSYRLSGNTIYF. The CDR3 DNA follows: TGTGCCAGCAGTTATCGCCTTTCTGGAAACACCATATATTTT.